The clone carrying this T cell receptor (beta chain) occurred once. This entry is derived from a study of early stage breast cancer tumors. Study-level background: Twelve of the 16 invasive tumors were ER+, PR+ and HER2-.

Some clones are missing from TCRdb's copy, which holds only in-frame ones; the method was immunoSEQ multiplex PCR. The data contain approximately 6,500 clones, over 50% of them singletons. Germline V gene sequence: CDR1 SEHNR, CDR2 FQNEAQ (reference sequence). The CDR3 has 11 amino acids. V lost 1 base, J lost 10 bases, and 5 bases lay in between. The gene calls are TRBV7-9 and TRBJ2-1; D is unresolved. This clonotype originated in a person in their fifties with breast cancer. Sample: normal breast tissue next to the tumor. The CDR3 coding sequence is TGTGCCAGCAGCTTAGGGTCAGAGCAGTTCTTC. Encoded protein: CASSLGSEQFF.